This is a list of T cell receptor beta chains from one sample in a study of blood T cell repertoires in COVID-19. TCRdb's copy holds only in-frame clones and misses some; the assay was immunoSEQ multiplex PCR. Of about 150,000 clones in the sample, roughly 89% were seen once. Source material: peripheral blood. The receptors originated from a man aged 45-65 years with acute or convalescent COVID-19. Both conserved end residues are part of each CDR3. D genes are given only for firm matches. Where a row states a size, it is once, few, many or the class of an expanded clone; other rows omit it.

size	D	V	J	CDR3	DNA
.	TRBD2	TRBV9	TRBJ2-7	CASSAGLAGRPNF	TGTGCCAGCAGCGCAGGACTAGCGGGTCGTCCGAACTTC
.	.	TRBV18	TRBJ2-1	CASSPELGEQFF	TGTGCCAGCTCACCGGAGCTTGGAGAGCAGTTCTTC
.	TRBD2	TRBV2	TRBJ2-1	CASSDRSGRPGYNEQFF	TGTGCCAGCAGTGATCGGAGCGGGAGACCTGGTTACAATGAGCAGTTCTTC
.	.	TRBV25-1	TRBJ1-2	CASRGAGGDYGYTF	TGTGCCAGCAGGGGGGCGGGAGGGGACTATGGCTACACCTTC
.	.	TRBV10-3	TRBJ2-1	CAISPQAGNEQFF	TGTGCCATCAGTCCCCAGGCGGGGAATGAGCAGTTCTTC
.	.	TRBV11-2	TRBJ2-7	CASSLDRFYEQYF	TGTGCCAGCAGCCTTGACAGGTTCTACGAGCAGTACTTC
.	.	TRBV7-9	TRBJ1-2	CASSSLGDGYTF	TGTGCCAGCAGCTCTCTAGGCGATGGCTACACCTTC
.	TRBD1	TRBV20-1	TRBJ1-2	CSASGQGGGYTF	TGCAGTGCTAGTGGACAGGGAGGTGGCTACACCTTC
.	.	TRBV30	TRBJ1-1	CAWMRNTEAFF	TGTGCCTGGATGCGGAACACTGAAGCTTTCTTT
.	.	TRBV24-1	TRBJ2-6	CATSDPDNPSGANVLTF	TGTGCCACCAGTGATCCTGACAACCCCTCTGGGGCCAACGTCCTGACTTTC
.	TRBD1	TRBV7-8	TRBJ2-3	CASSSRDRFSVVSTDTQYF	TGTGCCAGCAGCTCGAGGGACAGGTTTAGCGTAGTTTCCACAGATACGCAGTATTTT
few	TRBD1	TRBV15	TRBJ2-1	CATSSGQGSDNEQFF	TGTGCCACCAGCAGCGGACAGGGGTCCGACAATGAGCAGTTCTTC
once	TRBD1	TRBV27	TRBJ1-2	CASSFLGGTGAYGYTF	TGTGCCAGCAGTTTTTTGGGGGGGACAGGGGCCTATGGCTACACCTTC
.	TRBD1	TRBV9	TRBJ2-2	CASSGGGQGNTGELFF	TGTGCCAGCAGCGGTGGGGGACAGGGGAACACCGGGGAGCTGTTTTTT
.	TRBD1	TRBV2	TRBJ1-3	CASSLQGDRSGNTIYF	TGTGCCAGCAGTCTACAGGGGGATCGATCTGGAAACACCATATATTTT
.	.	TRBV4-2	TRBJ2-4	CASSPKAGVVAKNIQYF	TGTGCCAGCAGCCCCAAGGCCGGGGTAGTAGCCAAAAACATTCAGTACTTC
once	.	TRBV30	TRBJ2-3	CAWSVYFGQFTDTQYF	TGTGCCTGGAGTGTATACTTCGGACAGTTCACAGATACGCAGTATTTT
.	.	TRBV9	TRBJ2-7	CASSVGSSFAYEQYF	TGTGCCAGCAGCGTAGGCTCTAGTTTCGCCTACGAGCAGTACTTC
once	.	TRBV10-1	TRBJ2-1	CASSGPGPYNEQFF	TGCGCCAGCAGTGGCCCAGGCCCCTACAATGAGCAGTTCTTC
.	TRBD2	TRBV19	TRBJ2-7	CASSSRTSGRYEQYF	TGTGCCAGTAGTTCAAGGACTAGCGGGAGATACGAGCAGTACTTC
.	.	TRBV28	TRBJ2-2	CASSLVALNTGELFF	TGTGCCAGCAGTTTGGTAGCTTTGAACACCGGGGAGCTGTTTTTT
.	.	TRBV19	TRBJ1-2	CASRSTVYGYTF	TGTGCCAGTAGGAGCACAGTCTATGGCTACACCTTC
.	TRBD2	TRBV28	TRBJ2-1	CASSFSLAGGAFF	TGTGCCAGCAGTTTTTCACTAGCGGGGGGGGCGTTCTTC
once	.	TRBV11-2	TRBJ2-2	CASSLTGTGELFF	TGTGCCAGCAGCTTAACAGGGACCGGGGAGCTGTTTTTT
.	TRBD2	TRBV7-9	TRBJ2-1	CASSLLWEGNEQFF	TGTGCCAGCAGCTTATTGTGGGAGGGTAATGAGCAGTTCTTC
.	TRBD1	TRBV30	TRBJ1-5	CAWSGPGQGPNSNQPQHF	TGTGCCTGGAGCGGTCCGGGACAGGGCCCTAATAGCAATCAGCCCCAGCATTTT
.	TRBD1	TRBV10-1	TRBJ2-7	CASSPGQSYEQYF	TGCGCCAGCAGCCCGGGACAGTCCTACGAGCAGTACTTC
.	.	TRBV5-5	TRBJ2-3	CASSSPTASTDTQYF	TGTGCCAGCAGCTCACCGACAGCAAGCACAGATACGCAGTATTTT
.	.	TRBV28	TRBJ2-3	CASSHPEQGTDTQYF	TGTGCCAGCAGTCATCCCGAGCAGGGCACAGATACGCAGTATTTT
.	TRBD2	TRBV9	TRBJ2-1	CASSVVSTAGARNNEQFF	TGTGCCAGCAGCGTAGTCAGCACGGCGGGAGCACGAAACAATGAGCAGTTCTTC
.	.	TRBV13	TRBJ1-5	CASSLGVRLNQPQHF	TGTGCCAGCAGCTTAGGGGTGCGGCTCAATCAGCCCCAGCATTTT
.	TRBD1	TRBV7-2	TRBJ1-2	CASSSLAGQGARSGYTF	TGTGCCAGCAGCTCACTAGCGGGACAGGGGGCGCGTAGTGGCTACACCTTC
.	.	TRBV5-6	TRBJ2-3	CASSWRNTQYF	TGTGCCAGCAGTTGGAGGAATACGCAGTATTTT
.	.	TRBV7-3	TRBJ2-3	CASSSMGRGLTDTQYF	TGTGCCAGCAGCTCTATGGGTAGAGGCCTCACAGATACGCAGTATTTT
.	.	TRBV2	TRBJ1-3	CASRAGRGPGNTIYF	TGTGCCAGCAGAGCAGGGAGGGGTCCTGGAAACACCATATATTTT
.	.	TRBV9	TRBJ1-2	CASSAGGLNYGYTF	TGTGCCAGCAGCGCTGGGGGCCTTAACTATGGCTACACCTTC